The entry that follows covers one T cell receptor (beta chain) sequence. What it binds is unknown. The Oncomine TCR Beta short-read assay sequenced DNA from cultured CD4+ T cells. TCRdb passed the PCR reads through MiXCR, listing each CDR3 protein once. The profile shows over 7,500 distinct CDR3 sequences, around 29% of them singletons. The data were obtained in a study of vaccination and CD4 T cells after COVID-19. Study-wide background: Vaccination of participants consisted of two doses of either BNT162b2 or mRNA-1273 vaccine.

Findings and caveats of the study: Convalescent patients had a median about 90% of post-vaccine SARS-CoV-2-reactive clones that were detected only after vaccination, not before it.

Treatment specified: roughly ten-day PBMC culture with coronavirus spike peptide pools or control peptides (ViraFEST assay). From the unexposed donor, CD4+ T cells were collected ahead of the COVID-19 pandemic (2011-2018). ViraFEST enlarged antigen-specific T cell populations with peptide pools and afterwards sequenced TCRs. From germline, CDR1 is SNHLY and CDR2 FYNNEI. CDR3 length: 13 amino acids. V dropped 1 base and J dropped 5 bases, with 8 bases sitting between them. The TCR was taken from a human donor in good health. The rearrangement uses TRBV2 and TRBJ1-1; D gene ambiguous. Sequencing was performed on CD4+ T cells from blood, cultured in vitro. The CDR3 nucleotides read TGTGCCAGCAGTGAAGGCAGGAGGACTGAAGCTTTCTTT. Its translation: CASSEGRRTEAFF.